This is a list of T cell receptor beta chains from one sample in a study of chemoradiotherapy in HPV16-positive cancers. Method: immunoSEQ multiplex PCR; TCRdb's copy keeps in-frame clones and lacks some. The sample gives more than 3,000 clones, roughly 94% of which show up once; less than 4% is in the top ten. Collection of the sample occurred from a patient who underwent chemoradiotherapy. These receptors were collected from a human donor with HPV-associated anogenital cancer. Both conserved end residues are part of each CDR3. D genes are given only for firm matches.

CDR3 protein,CDR3 DNA,D gene,V gene,J gene
CASSGERGGGIPTF,TGTGCCAGCAGTGGCGAACGGGGAGGGGGTATACCCACCTTC,.,TRBV6-1,TRBJ1-2
CASSQVLAGLETQYF,TGCGCCAGCAGCCAAGTTCTAGCGGGGTTAGAGACCCAGTACTTC,TRBD2,TRBV4-3,TRBJ2-5
CASSIAGYSNQPQHF,TGTGCCAGTAGTATCGCAGGTTATAGCAATCAGCCCCAGCATTTT,.,TRBV19,TRBJ1-5
CASRPPGRLNTEAFF,TGTGCCAGCAGGCCTCCGGGACGGCTGAACACTGAAGCTTTCTTT,.,TRBV6-5,TRBJ1-1
CASSPGQGSSNGYTF,TGTGCCAGCAGCCCGGGACAGGGGTCCTCAAATGGCTACACCTTC,TRBD1,TRBV7-3,TRBJ1-2
CASSERTAAPGYTF,TGTGCCAGCAGCGAGAGGACGGCGGCCCCTGGCTACACCTTC,.,TRBV6-5,TRBJ1-2
CAISRQGPNEKLFF,TGTGCCATCAGTCGACAGGGACCTAATGAAAAACTGTTTTTT,TRBD1,TRBV10-3,TRBJ1-4
CASSGDRGGNTIYF,TGTGCCAGCAGCGGGGACAGGGGTGGAAACACCATATATTTT,TRBD1,TRBV5-6,TRBJ1-3
CASSLGPPSSYNSPLHF,TGTGCCAGCAGCTTGGGACCTCCGAGCTCCTATAATTCACCCCTCCACTTT,.,TRBV5-6,TRBJ1-6
CASSSLRNTEAFF,TGTGCCAGCAGCAGCCTAAGGAACACTGAAGCTTTCTTT,.,TRBV7-6,TRBJ1-1
CATSRGVKDAEAFF,TGTGCCACCAGCAGAGGGGTCAAAGACGCTGAAGCTTTCTTT,.,TRBV15,TRBJ1-1
CALHRRQGGRETQYF,TGTGCCCTCCACCGCCGGCAGGGGGGGAGAGAGACCCAGTACTTC,.,TRBV5-4,TRBJ2-5
CASSERWGPSTDTQYF,TGCGCCAGCAGTGAGAGGTGGGGCCCCAGCACAGATACGCAGTATTTT,.,TRBV10-1,TRBJ2-3
CATKHRDRGEKLFF,TGTGCCACAAAACACCGGGACAGGGGAGAAAAACTGTTTTTT,TRBD1,TRBV15,TRBJ1-4
CTSSQQEVAYEQYF,TGCACCAGCAGCCAACAGGAGGTCGCTTACGAGCAGTACTTC,.,TRBV1,TRBJ2-7